The clone carrying this T cell receptor beta chain was seen a handful of times. What it binds is not known. This record belongs to a study of CD8 T cells in ankylosing spondylitis. Study results and limitations: Reports say disease-linked clones showed up significantly more in matched ankylosing spondylitis synovial fluid.

Germline loops: CDR1 LGHDT, CDR2 YNNKEL (reference sequence). V was trimmed by 3 bases and J by 2 bases, leaving 10 bases between them. The CDR3 is made up of 14 amino acids. In TCRdb, the 5' RACE reads were re-called with MiXCR into one record per CDR3 protein. The sample has approximately 210,000 distinct CDR3 sequences, over 10% seen once. The genes are TRBV3-1 and TRBJ2-5; possible D gene TRBD2, 5 bases. Source material: blood, either unsorted or a sorted T cell fraction (not recorded which). This clonotype was obtained from a male donor with ankylosing spondylitis or in good health (not recorded which). The CDR3 sequence: CASSHRQRQETQYF. Written as DNA, the CDR3 is TGTGCCAGCAGCCATCGGCAGCGGCAAGAGACCCAGTACTTC.